A selection of T cell receptor beta chains follows, all from one sample in a study of blood T cell repertoires in COVID-19. TCRdb keeps only in-frame clones here, not all; method: immunoSEQ multiplex PCR. The profile shows roughly 99,000 clones, 70% to 90% of them singletons. Sequenced material: peripheral blood. The receptor source for this set is a man aged 40-49 years with active or convalescent COVID-19. CDR3s include the opening cysteine and the closing phenylalanine or tryptophan. The order of the fields is D gene, J gene, V gene, clone size, CDR3 DNA, CDR3 protein. The D gene is left open where the match is weak. Expanded clones get a size class; other rows say once, few or many, or leave the size out.

d_gene: TRBD2
j_gene: TRBJ2-3
v_gene: TRBV2
abundance: -
CDR3nt: TGTGCCAGCAGTGAACCATGGCTAGCGGGAGGAGGAGATACGCAGTATTTT
CDR3aa: CASSEPWLAGGGDTQYF

d_gene: TRBD2
j_gene: TRBJ2-7
v_gene: TRBV27
abundance: -
CDR3nt: TGTGCCAGCAGTCCACTAGCGGGAGGCCCCCTCTACGAGCAGTACTTC
CDR3aa: CASSPLAGGPLYEQYF

d_gene: -
j_gene: TRBJ2-3
v_gene: TRBV5-1
abundance: -
CDR3nt: TGCGCCAGCAGCTCAGCGGACACAGATACGCAGTATTTT
CDR3aa: CASSSADTDTQYF

d_gene: -
j_gene: TRBJ1-3
v_gene: TRBV4-1
abundance: -
CDR3nt: TGCGCCAGCAGCCAAGTACAGAGCTCTGGAAACACCATATATTTT
CDR3aa: CASSQVQSSGNTIYF

d_gene: -
j_gene: TRBJ1-5
v_gene: TRBV15
abundance: -
CDR3nt: TGTGCCACCAGCACACAGCTCAATCAGCCCCAGCATTTT
CDR3aa: CATSTQLNQPQHF

d_gene: -
j_gene: TRBJ1-1
v_gene: TRBV28
abundance: -
CDR3nt: TGTGCCAGCAGCAGTATCCTTGGACAAAAGGACACTGAAGCTTTCTTT
CDR3aa: CASSSILGQKDTEAFF

d_gene: TRBD1
j_gene: TRBJ1-1
v_gene: TRBV18
abundance: -
CDR3nt: TGTGCCAGCTCACCTCGGACAGGGGAGAACACTGAAGCTTTCTTT
CDR3aa: CASSPRTGENTEAFF

d_gene: -
j_gene: TRBJ2-5
v_gene: TRBV18
abundance: -
CDR3nt: TGTGCCAGCTCACCACCGGGGCGAGGAGAGACCCAGTACTTC
CDR3aa: CASSPPGRGETQYF

d_gene: TRBD1
j_gene: TRBJ1-1
v_gene: TRBV19
abundance: -
CDR3nt: TGTGCCAGTAGTATCTACAGGGGAGACACTGAAGCTTTCTTT
CDR3aa: CASSIYRGDTEAFF

d_gene: TRBD1
j_gene: TRBJ1-6
v_gene: TRBV6-5
abundance: -
CDR3nt: TGTGCCATCGGAGGACAGGGGGCATCACCCCTCCACTTT
CDR3aa: CAIGGQGASPLHF

d_gene: -
j_gene: TRBJ1-4
v_gene: TRBV21-1
abundance: -
CDR3nt: TGTGCCGGAAAACAGGGGGTTAATGAAAAACTGTTTTTT
CDR3aa: CAGKQGVNEKLFF

d_gene: -
j_gene: TRBJ1-1
v_gene: TRBV4-1
abundance: -
CDR3nt: TGCGCCAGCAGCCAATTTCGAGGGAACACTGAAGCTTTCTTT
CDR3aa: CASSQFRGNTEAFF

d_gene: TRBD1
j_gene: TRBJ2-6
v_gene: TRBV9
abundance: -
CDR3nt: TGTGCCAGCAGCCCCCGGACAGGGTACTCTGGGGCCAACGTCCTGACTTTC
CDR3aa: CASSPRTGYSGANVLTF

d_gene: -
j_gene: TRBJ2-7
v_gene: TRBV7-8
abundance: -
CDR3nt: TGTGCCAGCAGCTTAGAGGGGCAGGTAACCTACGAGCAGTACTTC
CDR3aa: CASSLEGQVTYEQYF

d_gene: TRBD1
j_gene: TRBJ2-7
v_gene: TRBV11-2
abundance: -
CDR3nt: TGTGCCAGCAGCTTAGGGTGGGGGGAACCGGGACAGGGGAGGCACGAGCAGTACTTC
CDR3aa: CASSLGWGEPGQGRHEQYF

d_gene: -
j_gene: TRBJ2-7
v_gene: TRBV19
abundance: -
CDR3nt: TGTGCCAGTAAAGTAGGAGCGGGCCCTTCCTACGAGCAGTACTTC
CDR3aa: CASKVGAGPSYEQYF

d_gene: TRBD1
j_gene: TRBJ1-5
v_gene: TRBV2
abundance: -
CDR3nt: TGTGCCAGCAGTTCCCAGGGGGCTAATCAGCCCCAGCATTTT
CDR3aa: CASSSQGANQPQHF

d_gene: TRBD2
j_gene: TRBJ2-1
v_gene: TRBV28
abundance: many
CDR3nt: TGTGCCAGCAGCCCCCTGGGACTAGCTGGAGCTGAGCAGTTCTTC
CDR3aa: CASSPLGLAGAEQFF

d_gene: -
j_gene: TRBJ2-1
v_gene: TRBV18
abundance: -
CDR3nt: TGTGCCAGCTCACCTCAGATTTCCCCATACAATGAGCAGTTCTTC
CDR3aa: CASSPQISPYNEQFF

d_gene: -
j_gene: TRBJ1-5
v_gene: TRBV7-2
abundance: -
CDR3nt: TGTGCCAGCAGCTCGACAGTTAGCAATCAGCCCCAGCATTTT
CDR3aa: CASSSTVSNQPQHF

d_gene: TRBD1
j_gene: TRBJ2-3
v_gene: TRBV25-1
abundance: -
CDR3nt: TGTGCCAGCAGAACGACAGGGATAGTAACAGATACGCAGTATTTT
CDR3aa: CASRTTGIVTDTQYF

d_gene: TRBD2
j_gene: TRBJ2-7
v_gene: TRBV28
abundance: -
CDR3nt: TGTGCCAGCAGTTTTGCCCTAGCGGGAGGAAACTACGAGCAGTACTTC
CDR3aa: CASSFALAGGNYEQYF

d_gene: -
j_gene: TRBJ1-2
v_gene: TRBV18
abundance: -
CDR3nt: TGTGCCAGCTCACCACCGTGGGCAGGGGAAAATGGCTACACCTTC
CDR3aa: CASSPPWAGENGYTF

d_gene: TRBD2
j_gene: TRBJ2-7
v_gene: TRBV7-2
abundance: -
CDR3nt: TGTGCCAGCAGCCCCTCCGGACTAGGGGCCTACGAGCAGTACTTC
CDR3aa: CASSPSGLGAYEQYF

d_gene: TRBD1
j_gene: TRBJ2-7
v_gene: TRBV29-1
abundance: -
CDR3nt: TGCAGCGTTATGGGACAGGGTTACGAGCAGTACTTC
CDR3aa: CSVMGQGYEQYF

d_gene: -
j_gene: TRBJ1-3
v_gene: TRBV4-1
abundance: -
CDR3nt: TGCGCCAGCAGCCGATATCAAAGCGGAGGGGCTGGAAACACCATATATTTT
CDR3aa: CASSRYQSGGAGNTIYF

d_gene: -
j_gene: TRBJ2-7
v_gene: TRBV28
abundance: -
CDR3nt: TGTGCCAGCAGTCTACTCAGGGCGCGCGCCTACGAGCAGTACTTC
CDR3aa: CASSLLRARAYEQYF

d_gene: -
j_gene: TRBJ1-5
v_gene: TRBV28
abundance: -
CDR3nt: TGTGCCAGCCGACCGCCTAGTCGTGGCCGCCTTCGGGATCAGCCCCAGCATTTT
CDR3aa: CASRPPSRGRLRDQPQHF

d_gene: TRBD1
j_gene: TRBJ1-2
v_gene: TRBV24-1
abundance: -
CDR3nt: TGTGCCACCAGCCAACGTGGGACAGGGGGCAACTATGGCTACACCTTC
CDR3aa: CATSQRGTGGNYGYTF

d_gene: TRBD2
j_gene: TRBJ2-7
v_gene: TRBV11-2
abundance: -
CDR3nt: TGTGCCAGCAGCTGGCTGGTAGCGGGAGGGCTCTACGAGCAGTACTTC
CDR3aa: CASSWLVAGGLYEQYF

d_gene: -
j_gene: TRBJ1-4
v_gene: TRBV19
abundance: -
CDR3nt: TGTGCCAGTAGTATAGACGAAGACAGCCTGGCTGAAAAACTGTTTTTT
CDR3aa: CASSIDEDSLAEKLFF

d_gene: -
j_gene: TRBJ1-2
v_gene: TRBV10-1
abundance: -
CDR3nt: TGCGCCAGCAGTGAGACACAGGGATTTGGCTACACCTTC
CDR3aa: CASSETQGFGYTF

d_gene: -
j_gene: TRBJ1-3
v_gene: TRBV10-3
abundance: -
CDR3nt: TGTGCCATCAGTGAGTCGGTTCGAGGGCTTGGAAACACCATATATTTT
CDR3aa: CAISESVRGLGNTIYF

d_gene: -
j_gene: TRBJ1-2
v_gene: TRBV28
abundance: -
CDR3nt: TGTGCCAGCACCAAAGAGGACAGATCGAGGGGCTACACCTTC
CDR3aa: CASTKEDRSRGYTF

d_gene: -
j_gene: TRBJ2-1
v_gene: TRBV11-2
abundance: -
CDR3nt: TGTGCCAGCAGCTTACGGGGTCTAGCGAGCTCCTACAATGAGCAGTTCTTC
CDR3aa: CASSLRGLASSYNEQFF

d_gene: -
j_gene: TRBJ2-7
v_gene: TRBV25-1
abundance: -
CDR3nt: TGTGCCAGTGGGGGGTCCTACGAGCAGTACTTC
CDR3aa: CASGGSYEQYF

d_gene: TRBD1
j_gene: TRBJ1-2
v_gene: TRBV2
abundance: -
CDR3nt: TGTGCCAGCAGTGAGGACAGGCCCTATGGCTACACCTTC
CDR3aa: CASSEDRPYGYTF

d_gene: -
j_gene: TRBJ2-1
v_gene: TRBV28
abundance: few
CDR3nt: TGTGCCAGCAATAGACTGGGGGGAAACAATGAGCAGTTCTTC
CDR3aa: CASNRLGGNNEQFF

d_gene: TRBD1
j_gene: TRBJ2-2
v_gene: TRBV30
abundance: once
CDR3nt: TGTGCCTGGCGGACAGGTAACACCGGGGAGCTGTTTTTT
CDR3aa: CAWRTGNTGELFF

d_gene: -
j_gene: TRBJ2-1
v_gene: TRBV5-1
abundance: once
CDR3nt: TGCGCCAGCAGCTTCACCACAGGGTCTGAGCAGTTCTTC
CDR3aa: CASSFTTGSEQFF

d_gene: -
j_gene: TRBJ2-3
v_gene: TRBV5-5
abundance: -
CDR3nt: TGTGCCAGCAGCTCCCGGGACAACGGACTAGTGGGTACGCAGTATTTT
CDR3aa: CASSSRDNGLVGTQYF

d_gene: -
j_gene: TRBJ2-3
v_gene: TRBV7-2
abundance: once
CDR3nt: TGTGCCAGCAGCTACCTAGCGTACACAGATACGCAGTATTTT
CDR3aa: CASSYLAYTDTQYF

d_gene: -
j_gene: TRBJ2-1
v_gene: TRBV7-2
abundance: -
CDR3nt: TGTGTCAGCCTGAGCTCCTACAATGAGCAGTTCTTC
CDR3aa: CVSLSSYNEQFF

d_gene: TRBD1
j_gene: TRBJ2-7
v_gene: TRBV4-3
abundance: -
CDR3nt: TGCGCCAGCAGCCAATGGCAGGGGGCACACGAGCAGTACTTC
CDR3aa: CASSQWQGAHEQYF

d_gene: -
j_gene: TRBJ2-1
v_gene: TRBV19
abundance: -
CDR3nt: TGTGCCAGTAGTATAGGAGGGATTAGGGATGAGCAGTTCTTC
CDR3aa: CASSIGGIRDEQFF

d_gene: -
j_gene: TRBJ2-2
v_gene: TRBV7-9
abundance: once
CDR3nt: TGTGCCAGCAGCCCTCTCTTTACCGGGGAGCTGTTTTTT
CDR3aa: CASSPLFTGELFF

d_gene: -
j_gene: TRBJ1-2
v_gene: TRBV10-3
abundance: -
CDR3nt: TGTGCCATCAGTGTTAGGTCCAGGGATGACGGCTACACCTTC
CDR3aa: CAISVRSRDDGYTF

d_gene: TRBD1
j_gene: TRBJ1-2
v_gene: TRBV3-1/TRBV3-2
abundance: -
CDR3nt: TGTGCCAGCAGCCAAGGAGACAGGGGGCTTGCCTATGGCTACACCTTC
CDR3aa: CASSQGDRGLAYGYTF

d_gene: TRBD2
j_gene: TRBJ2-1
v_gene: TRBV7-8
abundance: once
CDR3nt: TGTGCCAGCGGCCAAAGCGGGGGCTCCTACAATGAGCAGTTCTTC
CDR3aa: CASGQSGGSYNEQFF

d_gene: TRBD1
j_gene: TRBJ2-1
v_gene: TRBV18
abundance: -
CDR3nt: TGTGCCAGCTCACCAGGGACAGGGGAATTGGATGAGCAGTTCTTC
CDR3aa: CASSPGTGELDEQFF

d_gene: -
j_gene: TRBJ2-2
v_gene: TRBV24-1
abundance: -
CDR3nt: TGTGCCACCAGTCGACAGGACTCTGACACCGGGGAGCTGTTTTTT
CDR3aa: CATSRQDSDTGELFF